This entry concerns a single TCR beta chain. Its specificity is unknown. Pooling was applied to second doses at about 4 or about 12 weeks. Assay: immunoSEQ multiplex PCR; the TCRdb copy retains only in-frame clones and omits some. The table lists about 120,000 clones, about 95% of them singletons. The entry originates in a study of T cell responses to AZD1222 COVID-19 vaccine. Study-wide findings and caveats: It was only 6 or 7 AZD1222 recipients who were seropositive at baseline. The peak T cell response came first, and repertoires were sampled only after it. Close to half of spike-specific TCRs reportedly recognize unmutated variant regions.

The sequences come from peripheral blood, collected 28 days after the second AZD1222 dose. This receptor was taken from an adult who received the AZD1222 COVID-19 vaccine.

The CDR3 nucleotides are TGTGCCAGTAGTATAGTAACGGGAGGGCCGACAGATACGCAGTATTTT. Amino acid sequence: CASSIVTGGPTDTQYF. This chain joins TRBV19 and TRBJ2-3; 8 nucleotides line up with TRBD2. V was clipped by 1 base and J by 3 bases; unmatched bases: 6. This CDR3 spans 16 amino acids. Per germline, CDR1 LNHDA and CDR2 SQIVND (reference sequence).